Listed below are T cell receptor beta chains from one sample, sequenced in a study of T-cell memory formation after mild COVID-19. A single record per CDR3 protein comes from TCRdb applying MiXCR to the 5' RACE reads. The table records 200,000 to 300,000 distinct CDR3 sequences, less than 20% of them present only once. The sequenced sample was PBMCs or a T cell subset sorted from them (not recorded which). Source of these receptors: an adult woman who had mild COVID-19 (a few samples of this study predate the infection). Cell type and time point are not known. Each CDR3 is given with its conserved first and last residue. The size field is filled for only some rows; it gives once, few, many or a size class.

J | V | size | CDR3
TRBJ2-2 | TRBV3-1 | few | CASSHSGRYLSGTGELFF
TRBJ1-5 | TRBV5-5 | few | CASSSRQVYSNQPQHF
TRBJ1-5 | TRBV3-1 | - | CASSPRDRLNQPQHF
TRBJ2-3 | TRBV29-1 | - | CSDRVRGDTQYF
TRBJ1-5 | TRBV30 | - | CAWSVSIGQPQHF
TRBJ2-5 | TRBV11-3 | once | CASSIGPEETQYF
TRBJ2-6 | TRBV5-1 | - | CASSSTGGSGANVLTF
TRBJ1-5 | TRBV12-3/TRBV12-4 | - | CASREWGGVNQPQHF
TRBJ2-1 | TRBV6-2/TRBV6-3 | - | CASSYEPRTVNEQFF
TRBJ2-1 | TRBV7-9 | - | CASSRAGTGHEQFF
TRBJ2-1 | TRBV12-3/TRBV12-4 | - | CASSPPGANEQFF
TRBJ2-6 | TRBV6-5 | few | CASSYSGRGRPGANVLTF